This TCR beta chain was identified during a study of blood T cell repertoires in COVID-19 (dated by TCRdb to the early 2020s). Background on the whole study: Collaborator samples came from the United States, Italy and Spain and covered acute and convalescent phases of COVID-19. Sample metadata almost always included a de-identified subject ID, COVID-19 status, age in years and sex. The repertoires were released in a freely available public database meant as a resource for research on the immune response to SARS-CoV-2. Samples were obtained from the ongoing ImmuneRACE study (first 160 participants) and from about 1,300 subjects provided by 6 global collaborators. The prospective study material was composed of cDNA or gDNA derived from T cells, B-cell-depleted T cells, or PBMCs. Where available, HLA class I and class II types were taken from metadata supplied by the sample provider and were not determined by assay-based typing. Deeply sampled blood TCRbeta repertoires from subjects exposed to, actively infected with, or recovered from COVID-19 were included in the dataset. The full study reports these points: How much clinical and demographic metadata was included differed by source and by participant, and the metadata was provided uncurated.

On this clone itself: Its specific antigen is unknown. The input lacks base qualities; no much larger clone sits a single base away.

TCRbeta CDR3 regions were amplified from genomic DNA using the immunoSEQ Assay, a bias-controlled multiplex PCR. In the source study's methods: The number of nucleated cells in each sample was estimated by amplification of reference gene primers within the assay. To quantify the absolute abundance of each unique TCRbeta CDR3 rearrangement, sequence reads were collapsed and filtered. Productive Simpson clonality was computed per sample as the square root of Simpson's diversity index over productive rearrangements. TCRdb stores this immuneACCESS table with in-frame sequences only. Part of the clones is absent; in the studies checked, under half of the shortfall reflects unresolved V genes, and no reason is known for the rest. Clone size and V and J calls were adopted from that table, with D and trimming inferred from the DNA. This sample is represented by hundreds of thousands of clones; around 90% of them were singletons. Of the sample, around 2.5% falls within the top ten clones.

Participants in the prospective study were aged 18 to 89 years, lived in more than 20 United States geographic areas, and enrolled through a virtual design. In the prospective study, cohorts were assigned on the basis of participant-reported clinical history obtained from a screening survey and a study questionnaire. ImmuneRACE Cohort 3 recovered participants were defined by two consecutive negative NP/OP PCR tests, healthcare professional clearance, or symptom resolution. Mobile phlebotomists in the prospective study collected whole blood, serum and a nasopharyngeal or oropharyngeal swab from every participant. Over an approximately 2-month period, participants in the prospective study had the option of providing additional blood draws and questionnaires. Prospective study blood samples were shipped either frozen or at room temperature before DNA extraction. Inclusive of the bounding cysteine and phenylalanine, the CDR3 is 18 residues long. This entry keeps only the CDR3 DNA: 54 bases, framed from base 1.

This receptor was identified in a man in his 60s who had recovered from COVID-19. Material: PBMCs or T cells enriched from blood (not recorded which). The chain was built from TRBV21-1 and TRBJ2-7; the table assigns TRBD2, which was not confirmed against the DNA. TRBV21-1 is a pseudogene locus. The nucleotide sequence is given as TGTGCCAGCAGCAACCCCGGGAGATCGCCTAGCGGGGCCTACGAGCAGTACTTC. Translated, it reads CASSNPGRSPSGAYEQYF.